Detailed here is one T cell receptor beta chain. The germline V gene encodes CDR1 LNHDA and CDR2 SQIVND (reference sequence). The CDR3 spans 13 residues. Trimming removed 5 bases from V and 3 bases from J, with 11 bases in between. This specimen belongs to a study of T-cell reconstitution after alpha-beta-depleted transplantation in children. Unique molecular identifiers were incorporated into the prepared TCRbeta library. TCRdb reprocessed the PCR reads via MiXCR and lists one record per CDR3 protein. Altogether about 540,000 distinct CDR3 sequences are present, roughly 18% being singletons, with the ten largest covering around 3.3%.

This sequence was found in a human donor who donated a stem cell graft to a child with acute lymphoblastic leukemia. The rearrangement links TRBV19 to TRBJ2-7; maybe TRBD1 (6 bases). The material was PBMCs from the stem cell graft donor, obtained from the stem cell graft. CDR3 loop: CASSAGANYEQYF. The CDR3 region has the DNA TGTGCCAGTAGTGCAGGGGCGAACTACGAGCAGTACTTC.